This T cell receptor beta chain was sequenced in a study of T cells after posttransplantation cyclophosphamide. Study-level results: Skin or GI-infiltrating T cells shared few TRB sequences with blood. After PTCy, TRB diversity resembled that of CNI/methotrexate controls. Donor-recipient repertoire similarity was low at 1-2 months, rising over year one.

On this clone itself: Its specificity is not known.

V was cut by 2 bases and J by 3 bases, with 10 bases left in between. This CDR3 has 14 amino acids. The germline CDR1 and CDR2 sequences are SEHNR and FQNEAQ (reference sequence). Repertoires were generated with immunoSEQ multiplex PCR, while TCRdb's copy carries only in-frame clones and drops some. Among more than 50,000 clones listed, around 84% were seen once. The sequence was obtained from a man aged 25 to 45 with a blood cancer, CMV-positive, and with a related stem cell donor. The rearrangement links TRBV7-9 to TRBJ1-1; D might be TRBD1 (5 bases). Sequenced material: PBMCs. The CDR3 reads CASSLTAGYTEAFF. The CDR3, as DNA: TGTGCCAGCAGCTTAACCGCAGGGTACACTGAAGCTTTCTTT. The entire variable domain, with the rest obtained from reference TRBV7-9 and TRBJ1-1, is as follows: DTGVSQNPRHKITKRGQNVTFRCDPISEHNRLYWYRQTLGQGPEFLTYFQNEAQLEKSRLLSDRFSAERPKGSFSTLEIQRTEQGDSAMYLCASSLTAGYTEAFFGQGTRLTVV.